The 28 T cell receptor beta chains below all came from one sample that was sequenced in a study of a mutant IDH1 vaccine in newly diagnosed glioma. These receptors are not linked to any known antigen. The time point was: week 47, end of study. The vaccine gave 300 ug of a 20-mer mutant IDH1 peptide subcutaneously per dose. Assay used: immunoSEQ multiplex PCR; TCRdb lists only in-frame clones, some missing. The data show some 21,000 clones, almost 85% seen once. The source material was PBMCs, sampled from a glioma patient whose treatment included an IDH1 peptide vaccine. The source is a man in his forties with glioma.

The V gene is TRBV9, the J gene TRBJ2-7; D ambiguous. The CDR3 runs to 15 residues. The V and J ends lost 0 bases and 0 bases respectively, with 10 bases between them. Germline V gene sequence: CDR1 SGDLS, CDR2 YYNGEE. CDR3 residues: CASSVDPGSSYEQYF. CDR3 in DNA: TGTGCCAGCAGCGTAGACCCAGGAAGCTCCTACGAGCAGTACTTC.

The J gene is TRBJ2-7, the V gene TRBV7-9; 7 nucleotides agree with TRBD1. The CDR3 runs to 14 residues. J was trimmed by 5 bases and V by 1 base; bases with no gene match: 5. Germline V CDR1 and CDR2: SEHNR, FQNEAQ (reference sequence). In DNA, the CDR3 is TGTGCCAGCAGCTTAGTAGACAGGGTGCACGAGCAGTACTTC. Protein: CASSLVDRVHEQYF.

The rearrangement uses TRBV29-1 and TRBJ2-1, with D uncertain. This CDR3 region has 13 residues. Trimming took 4 bases from V and 0 from J, leaving 7 bases between them. The V gene's germline CDR1 is SQVTM and CDR2 ANQGSEA. The CDR3 region is CSVGLSSYNEQFF. The CDR3 DNA reads TGCAGCGTTGGCCTCAGCTCCTACAATGAGCAGTTCTTC.

The chain has TRBV19 and TRBJ1-2, with D possibly matching TRBD1 (6 bases). The V and J ends lost 0 bases and 4 bases respectively, with 12 bases between them. The CDR3 is 15 residues long. Looked up from germline, CDR1 is LNHDA and CDR2 is SQIVND (reference sequence). The CDR3 sequence is CASSIDPRQVYGYTF. The CDR3 nucleotides are TGTGCCAGTAGTATAGACCCCAGACAGGTCTATGGCTACACCTTC.

The chain carries TRBV7-2 and TRBJ2-4, with a possible D match to TRBD2 (5 bases). The CDR3 runs to 17 residues. The germline CDR1 and CDR2 sequences are SGHTA and FQGNSA. Trimming took 0 bases from V and 0 from J, leaving 12 bases between them. In DNA form, the CDR3 reads TGTGCCAGCAGCTTAGCAGTGGGGAGACTAGCCAAAAACATTCAGTACTTC. It yields the protein CASSLAVGRLAKNIQYF.

The chain combines TRBV18 with TRBJ2-2; D might be TRBD2 (5 bases). CDR1 KGHSH and CDR2 LQKENI come from the germline V gene. The CDR3 runs 14 residues. Trimming cost V 0 bases and J 7 bases, with 9 bases left between them. The CDR3 bases are TGTGCCAGCTCACCACCGGCTAGCCTCGGGGAGCTGTTTTTT. Its translation: CASSPPASLGELFF.

The chain couples TRBV2 to TRBJ2-3; 8 bases fit TRBD2. The trim removed 4 bases at V and 0 bases at J, leaving 3 bases unmatched. Germline lookup yields CDR1 SNHLY and CDR2 FYNNEI. The CDR3 has 15 amino acids. The CDR3 sequence is CASSVSSGSTDTQYF. In DNA form, the CDR3 reads TGTGCCAGCAGTGTGTCTAGCGGGAGCACAGATACGCAGTATTTT.

The rearrangement joins TRBV19 to TRBJ2-1, with 11 bases aligning to TRBD2. Trimming cost V 7 bases and J 5 bases; bases outside gene matches: 7. Per germline, CDR1 LNHDA and CDR2 SQIVND (reference sequence). The CDR3 totals 15 residues. The DNA for the CDR3 is TGTGCCAGTACCCTCGGGACTAGCGGTCACAATGAGCAGTTCTTC. Translating gives CASTLGTSGHNEQFF.

The J gene is TRBJ1-4, the V gene TRBV19; perhaps TRBD1 as D (5 bases). The CDR3 totals 14 residues. Per germline, CDR1 LNHDA and CDR2 SQIVND (reference sequence). V shed 8 bases and J shed 7 bases, with 17 bases lying between them. The CDR3, as DNA: TGTGCCAGTCGGGACCAGGGAGGAGGTGAAAAACTGTTTTTT. Translation: CASRDQGGGEKLFF. Based on the CDR3 plus reference TRBV19 and TRBJ1-4, the full variable domain is DGGITQSPKYLFRKEGQNVTLSCEQNLNHDAMYWYRQDPGQGLRLIYYSQIVNDFQKGDIAEGYSVSREKKESFPLTVTSAQKNPTAFYLCASRDQGGGEKLFFGSGTQLSVL.

J is TRBJ1-1 and V is TRBV6-5, with D unresolved. Germline CDR1 is MNHEY and CDR2 is SVGAGI. With 0 bases removed from V and 0 bases from J, the gap between germline ends came to 8 bases. The CDR3 sequence is 15 residues long. CDR3 DNA sequence: TGTGCCAGCAGTTACTCGGTCATAATGAACACTGAAGCTTTCTTT. Translation: CASSYSVIMNTEAFF.

The V gene is TRBV4-1, the J gene TRBJ2-5; 7 bases line up with TRBD2. CDR1 and CDR2 from the germline V gene are MGHRA and YSYEKL. CDR3 length: 17 amino acids. V lost 2 bases and J lost 2; bases outside the gene matches: 11. CDR3 sequence (DNA): TGCGCCAGCAGCCAAAGTCCTAGCGGAGTCACACAAGAGACCCAGTACTTC. Its translation is CASSQSPSGVTQETQYF.

The chain recombines TRBV14 with TRBJ2-2; D unclear. Per germline, CDR1 SGHDN and CDR2 FVKESK. Trimming removed 2 bases at V and 7 bases at J, with 11 bases between. This CDR3 comprises 14 residues. CDR3 nucleotides: TGTGCCAGCAGCCAATTGTCCTACATCGGGGAGCTGTTTTTT. It encodes CASSQLSYIGELFF.

This clone appeared a few times. The chain employs TRBV6-5 and TRBJ2-1, with TRBD2 matching over 7 bases. This CDR3 has 14 amino acids. V dropped 8 bases and J dropped 7; count of bases not matched to a gene: 11. Germline V CDR1 and CDR2: MNHEY, SVGAGI. This CDR3 reads CASHGGSGKNEQFF. The CDR3 nucleotides are TGTGCCAGCCACGGTGGAAGCGGGAAGAATGAGCAGTTCTTC.

This sequence joins TRBV14 and TRBJ1-5, with 9 bases aligning to TRBD1. The CDR3 sequence is 17 residues long. Germline V CDR1 and CDR2: SGHDN, FVKESK. Trimming cost V 5 bases and J 2 bases; bases outside gene matches: 10. CDR3 DNA sequence: TGTGCCAGCAGCGCCCCCGGGACAGGGCTTGGCAATCAGCCCCAGCATTTT. Protein: CASSAPGTGLGNQPQHF. The full variable domain, in which reference TRBV14 and TRBJ1-5 provide the parts outside the CDR3, is EAGVTQFPSHSVIEKGQTVTLRCDPISGHDNLYWYRRVMGKEIKFLLHFVKESKQDESGMPNNRFLAERTGGTYSTLKVQPAELEDSGVYFCASSAPGTGLGNQPQHFGDGTRLSIL.

V is TRBV13 and J is TRBJ1-5; the D gene is possibly TRBD1 (5 bases). The CDR3 totals 14 residues. Germline-derived CDR1 and CDR2 are PRHDT and FYEKMQ (reference sequence). Trimming stripped 0 bases from V and 3 bases from J, with 6 bases between. The CDR3 region is CASSLGRVNQPQHF. The CDR3 DNA reads as TGTGCCAGCAGCTTAGGCAGGGTCAATCAGCCCCAGCATTTT.

The chain recombines TRBV6-1 with TRBJ2-7; 8 bases are a match to TRBD1. J was trimmed by 2 bases and V by 6 bases; bases with no gene match: 6. Per the germline V gene, CDR1 is MNHNS and CDR2 is SASEGT. The CDR3 consists of 14 residues. The CDR3 loop is CASSDRGGTYEQYF. Here the CDR3 DNA reads TGTGCCAGCAGCGACAGGGGAGGAACCTACGAGCAGTACTTC.

J is TRBJ1-5 and V is TRBV4-2; tentatively, D is TRBD1 (5 bases). Germline V gene lookup returns CDR1 LGHNA and CDR2 YNFKEQ. The CDR3 is 14 amino acids. V was trimmed by 0 bases and J by 6 bases, leaving 9 bases between them. CDR3 coding DNA: TGTGCCAGCAGCCAAGAGCCAGGGCCTCAGCCCCAGCATTTT. This sequence encodes CASSQEPGPQPQHF.

The chain couples TRBV5-1 to TRBJ2-7; 13 bases match TRBD2. The CDR3 length is 19 residues. Trimming took 3 bases from V and 2 from J; bases not matched to a gene: 14. Germline V gene sequence: CDR1 SGHRS, CDR2 YFSETQ. The CDR3 nucleotides are TGCGCCAGCAGCTGGGCTGGACTAGCGGGAGATGCGTCTACCTACGAGCAGTACTTC. It yields the protein CASSWAGLAGDASTYEQYF.

This chain uses TRBV6-1 with TRBJ1-3; no definite D call. V lost 3 bases and J lost 0, with 12 bases in between. This CDR3 region has 16 residues. CDR1 and CDR2 (germline): MNHNS, SASEGT. The CDR3 is CASSDARTHSGNTIYF. In nucleotides, the CDR3 is TGTGCCAGCAGTGATGCCAGGACGCACTCTGGAAACACCATATATTTT.

The chain combines TRBV15 with TRBJ2-1; D is uncertain. Germline lookup yields CDR1 LNHNV and CDR2 YYDKDF (reference sequence). CDR3 length equals 14 residues. V dropped 0 bases and J dropped 6 bases, with 9 bases sitting between them. Here the CDR3 DNA reads TGTGCCACCAGCAGAGATCCAAGAGGCAATGAGCAGTTCTTC. This gives the protein CATSRDPRGNEQFF. The variable domain in full, completed from reference TRBV15 and TRBJ2-1, reads DAMVIQNPRYQVTQFGKPVTLSCSQTLNHNVMYWYQQKSSQAPKLLFHYYDKDFNNEADTPDNFQSRRPNTSFCFLDIRSPGLGDTAMYLCATSRDPRGNEQFFGPGTRLTVL.

The chain combines TRBV27 with TRBJ2-3; TRBD2 is a possible D gene (6 bases). Trimming cost V 8 bases and J 1 base, with 10 bases left between them. The germline V gene has CDR1 MNHEY and CDR2 SMNVEV (reference sequence). The CDR3 loop spans 13 amino acids. As DNA, the CDR3 is TGTGCCAGCCGGGAGACGGGCACAGATACGCAGTATTTT. It specifies CASRETGTDTQYF.

In DNA form, the CDR3 reads TGCAGCGTTGCCAGGGGGCTAGAGGCTTTCTTT. This encodes CSVARGLEAFF. The chain uses TRBV29-1 and TRBJ1-1; TRBD1 aligns across 8 bases. V lost 4 bases and J lost 11; bases outside the gene matches: 6. This CDR3 has 11 amino acids. CDR1 is SQVTM and CDR2 is ANQGSEA in the germline V gene.

The genes are TRBV6-1 and TRBJ1-2; D may be TRBD1 (6 bases). Trimming removed 2 bases at V and 8 bases at J, with 21 bases between. CDR1 is MNHNS, CDR2 SASEGT, per germline. This CDR3 is built from 16 residues. CDR3 loop: CASSENLIGQIPGYTF. The CDR3 DNA follows: TGTGCCAGCAGTGAAAATCTGATAGGACAGATCCCCGGCTACACCTTC.

This sequence joins TRBV19 and TRBJ1-5, with D possibly being TRBD1 (5 bases). Trimming pared 7 bases from V and 5 bases from J, leaving 18 bases between. This CDR3 region has 15 residues. Germline CDR1 reads LNHDA; CDR2 reads SQIVND (reference sequence). CDR3 sequence (DNA): TGTGCCAGTAAAGCAGGGCAGAACATTTATCAGCCCCAGCATTTT. Protein sequence: CASKAGQNIYQPQHF.

The chain combines TRBV5-5 with TRBJ2-3; 8 nucleotides align to TRBD2. The CDR3 totals 16 residues. Germline V gene data show CDR1 as SGHKS and CDR2 as YYEKEE (reference sequence). With 0 bases clipped from V and 5 bases from J, the junction kept 8 bases outside the gene matches. The CDR3 DNA follows: TGTGCCAGCAGCTTGGTGGTAGCGGGACTGGGAGATACGCAGTATTTT. This gives the protein CASSLVVAGLGDTQYF.

This chain connects TRBV9 to TRBJ2-3; 14 bases match TRBD2. Losses at the gene ends were 6 bases for V and 3 bases for J; bases not matched to a gene: 9. The V gene's germline CDR1 is SGDLS and CDR2 YYNGEE. The CDR3 runs to 17 residues. The CDR3 DNA reads TGTGCCAGCACAAAAGGACTAGCGGGAGGAAAGACAGATACGCAGTATTTT. Protein product: CASTKGLAGGKTDTQYF.

The chain is built from TRBV10-3 and TRBJ2-7; 8 bases are shared with TRBD2. Germline CDR1 reads ENHRY; CDR2 reads SYGVKD. V shed 9 bases and J 4 bases; nucleotides not matched to a gene: 8. The CDR3 runs to 13 residues. The CDR3 loop is CAIWAGGRYEQYF. CDR3 nucleotides: TGTGCCATATGGGCGGGAGGCAGGTACGAGCAGTACTTC.

The chain uses TRBV19 and TRBJ1-4; D is unresolved. Trimming pared 5 bases from V and 6 bases from J, leaving 7 bases between. Germline V lookup: CDR1 LNHDA, CDR2 SQIVND (reference sequence). The CDR3 is 12 amino acids. CDR3 amino acids: CASSGVYEKLFF. The DNA of the CDR3 is TGTGCCAGTAGTGGGGTGTATGAAAAACTGTTTTTT.